The 32 T cell receptor beta chains below were found in one sample sequenced in a study of OX40 agonist ivuxolimab in advanced cancers. Assay: immunoSEQ multiplex PCR; the TCRdb copy retains only in-frame clones and omits some. The sample records fewer than 80,000 clones, around 90% being singletons. The source material was CD4+ or CD8+ T cells sorted from blood, sampled in a trial of the OX40 agonist ivuxolimab. These receptors originate from an adult with an advanced solid tumor such as melanoma, head and neck, liver or kidney cancer.

The chain joins TRBV5-4 to TRBJ2-7, with 11 nucleotides matching TRBD1. The CDR3 has 15 amino acids. Germline assignment: CDR1 SGHNT and CDR2 YYREEE (reference sequence). Unmatched junction bases numbered 8, after V lost 4 bases and J lost 5 bases. The CDR3 region has the DNA TGTGCCAGCAGCGCCATGGACAGGGGGCGAAACGAGCAGTACTTC. Its translation is CASSAMDRGRNEQYF.

This chain joins TRBV5-1 and TRBJ1-4, with D unresolved. This CDR3 has 16 amino acids. Germline V lookup: CDR1 SGHRS, CDR2 YFSETQ. Trimming left V 0 bases short and J 0 bases short, with 9 bases between. CDR3 amino acids: CASSLGAATTNEKLFF. CDR3 in DNA: TGCGCCAGCAGCTTGGGTGCAGCAACAACTAATGAAAAACTGTTTTTT.

A single count supports this clone. J is TRBJ2-7 and V is TRBV9; 10 nucleotides align to TRBD2. V lost 0 bases and J lost 7; bases outside the gene matches: 4. The CDR3 extends over 14 amino acids. CDR1 and CDR2 from the germline V gene are SGDLS and YYNGEE. Here the CDR3 DNA reads TGTGCCAGCAGCGTAGGGCTAGCGGGAGTTGAGCAGTACTTC. It codes for CASSVGLAGVEQYF.

DNA of the CDR3: TGTGCCACCTCGGCCGGCACAGATACGCAGTATTTT. As protein: CATSAGTDTQYF. This sequence joins TRBV6-6 and TRBJ2-3, with unresolved D. The CDR3 contains 12 residues. The V gene lost 10 bases and the J gene lost 1 base, with 9 bases spanning the gap. The germline V gene has CDR1 MNHNY and CDR2 SVGAGI (reference sequence).

The chain carries TRBV18 and TRBJ2-7; 7 bases line up with TRBD1. CDR1 is KGHSH, CDR2 LQKENI, per germline. This CDR3 comprises 12 residues. V gave up 5 bases and J gave up 6 bases; unmatched junction bases: 4. The CDR3 DNA sequence: TGTGCCAGCTCAAGGGACAGCTTCGAGCAGTACTTC. This sequence encodes CASSRDSFEQYF. Looking up the rest from reference TRBV18 and TRBJ2-7 gives the full variable domain: NAGVMQNPRHLVRRRGQEARLRCSPMKGHSHVYWYRQLPEEGLKFMVYLQKENIIDESGMPKERFSAEFPKEGPSILRIQQVVRGDSAAYFCASSRDSFEQYFGPGTRLTVT.

V is TRBV19 and J is TRBJ1-6, with TRBD1 as a possible D gene (6 bases). The CDR3 is 13 residues long. V shed 5 bases and J shed 8 bases, with 10 bases lying between them. Germline assignment: CDR1 LNHDA and CDR2 SQIVND (reference sequence). In DNA form, the CDR3 reads TGTGCCAGTAGTGTGAAGGGGGATTCACCCCTCCACTTT. Protein: CASSVKGDSPLHF.

The chain combines TRBV7-3 with TRBJ1-2, with D maybe TRBD1 (5 bases). CDR1 and CDR2 (germline): SGHTA, FQGTGA. The CDR3 is 13 amino acids. Deletions cut 5 bases from V and 11 bases from J, with 18 bases between. The chain's CDR3 is CASSPQGAMGYTF. The DNA for the CDR3 is TGTGCCAGCAGCCCTCAGGGCGCCATGGGATACACCTTC.

This chain links TRBV27 with TRBJ2-7; D gene ambiguous. The germline V and J ends were trimmed by 6 bases and 7 bases, with 10 bases remaining between them. CDR3 length: 11 residues. Germline CDR1 MNHEY, CDR2 SMNVEV (reference sequence). CDR3 in DNA: TGTGCCAGCAGATCTCCAAGGGAGCAGTACTTC. Its translation is CASRSPREQYF.

V gene TRBV21-1 combines with J gene TRBJ1-5; the table's D call TRBD1 went unverified against the DNA. TRBV21-1 is a documented pseudogene. The CDR3 length is 20 residues. As DNA, the CDR3 is TGTGCCAGCAGCAACACGCTGAAGGCACCCGGGACAGGGGGATATCAGCCCCAGCATTTT. Translated: CASSNTLKAPGTGGYQPQHF.

CDR3 loop: CASSLTNNQPQHF. CDR3 in DNA: TGTGCCAGCAGTTTAACCAACAATCAGCCCCAGCATTTT. The chain recombines TRBV28 with TRBJ1-5; unclear D gene. The CDR3 length is 13 residues. The V gene's germline CDR1 is MDHEN and CDR2 SYDVKM. The V end was cut by 2 bases, the J end by 3 bases, with 5 bases between.

The V gene is TRBV7-2, the J gene TRBJ1-1, with 11 bases that match TRBD1. Germline assignment: CDR1 SGHTA and CDR2 FQGNSA. V lost 3 bases and J lost 1; bases outside the gene matches: 7. The CDR3 spans 17 residues. Here the CDR3 reads CASSFTRTGGRNTEAFF. CDR3 coding DNA: TGTGCCAGCAGCTTCACAAGGACAGGGGGCCGGAACACTGAAGCTTTCTTT. The full variable domain, completed using reference TRBV7-2 and TRBJ1-1, is GAGVSQSPSNKVTEKGKDVELRCDPISGHTALYWYRQSLGQGLEFLIYFQGNSAPDKSGLPSDRFSAERTGGSVSTLTIQRTQQEDSAVYLCASSFTRTGGRNTEAFFGQGTRLTVV.

V usage is TRBV7-8 and J usage is TRBJ1-2; D is undetermined. Trimming left V 5 bases short and J 4 bases short, with 8 bases between. CDR1 and CDR2 (germline): SGHVS, FQNEAQ. The length of the CDR3 is 12 residues. CDR3 coding DNA: TGTGCCAGCAGCGACGTTGGCTATGGCTACACCTTC. It translates to CASSDVGYGYTF.

This sequence joins TRBV6-6 and TRBJ2-2, with 8 nucleotides matching TRBD1. Germline V gene sequence: CDR1 MNHNY, CDR2 SVGAGI (reference sequence). The junction had 9 bases not matched to a gene; V was cut back by 10 bases and J by 5 bases. This CDR3 has 14 residues. This CDR3 reads CATTGQGPTGELFF. DNA for the CDR3: TGTGCCACCACTGGACAGGGACCGACCGGGGAGCTGTTTTTT.

J is TRBJ2-7 and V is TRBV7-2, with 9 bases matching TRBD2. The V gene end was trimmed by 5 bases and the J gene end by 5 bases; junction bases not matched to a gene: 7. This CDR3 has 14 amino acids. Germline CDR1 and CDR2: SGHTA and FQGNSA. The DNA for the CDR3 is TGTGCCAGCAGCCCAGGACTAGCGCGGAACGAGCAGTACTTC. Translation gives CASSPGLARNEQYF.

V usage is TRBV4-3 and J usage is TRBJ1-5, with D hard to call. V was pared by 0 bases and J by 9 bases, with 12 bases between. Germline-derived CDR1 and CDR2 are LGHNA and YSLEER. There are 14 residues in the CDR3. Here the CDR3 DNA reads TGCGCCAGCAGCCAAGATGGAATTCTAGGGCCCCAGCATTTT. Amino acids: CASSQDGILGPQHF.

This clone was counted only a few times. This rearrangement joins TRBV28 to TRBJ2-7; the D gene could be TRBD1 or TRBD2 (6 bases each). Trimming left V 6 bases short and J 3 bases short, with 27 bases between. The length of the CDR3 is 18 residues. Per germline, CDR1 MDHEN and CDR2 SYDVKM. The CDR3 spells CASRRRGPIARIGYEQYF. CDR3 sequence (DNA): TGTGCCAGCAGACGCCGGGGGCCGATAGCGAGAATTGGCTACGAGCAGTACTTC.

With regard to this clone: The same CDR3 arises from other DNA sequences in this sample as well. The V call is TRBV30, the J call TRBJ1-5; 9 bases match TRBD1. The trim removed 5 bases at V and 4 bases at J, leaving 3 bases unmatched. The CDR3 sequence is 13 residues long. CDR1 is GTSNPN and CDR2 is SVGIG in the germline V gene (reference sequence). CDR3 DNA sequence: TGTGCCTGGGAGGGACAGGGAAATCAGCCCCAGCATTTT. This encodes CAWEGQGNQPQHF.

In DNA, the CDR3 is TGTGCCAGTAGTATGCAGGGTCCGAGGGTTGCCGGGGGTACGCAGTATTTT. Its protein is CASSMQGPRVAGGTQYF. The chain joins TRBV19 to TRBJ2-3, with D possibly matching TRBD2 (6 bases). The germline V gene encodes CDR1 LNHDA and CDR2 SQIVND (reference sequence). The CDR3 consists of 17 residues. V lost 3 bases and J 8 bases, leaving 24 bases between the germline ends.

CDR3 residues: CASSSGTGFEQYF. DNA for the CDR3: TGTGCCAGCAGCTCCGGGACAGGGTTCGAGCAGTACTTC. The V gene is TRBV11-3, the J gene TRBJ2-7, with 9 nucleotides matching TRBD1. CDR1 SGHNT and CDR2 YENEEA come from the germline V gene. The CDR3 covers 13 residues. Trimming cost V 4 bases and J 6 bases; bases outside gene matches: 4.

This clone was counted once. The chain employs TRBV19 and TRBJ1-2, with a possible D match to TRBD1 (6 bases). This CDR3 is built from 16 residues. Germline CDR1 LNHDA, CDR2 SQIVND (reference sequence). V was shortened by 3 bases and J by 3 bases, with 17 bases between the two germline ends. Written as DNA, the CDR3 is TGTGCCAGTAGTATTTTTAGGCAGGGGAAAGACTATGGCTACACCTTC. Translating gives CASSIFRQGKDYGYTF.

V is TRBV28 and J is TRBJ1-2, with TRBD1 matching over 9 bases. The CDR3 covers 14 residues. Trimming took 2 bases from V and 5 from J; bases not matched to a gene: 3. Per germline, CDR1 MDHEN and CDR2 SYDVKM. The CDR3 coding sequence is TGTGCCAGCAGTTTACGGGACAGGGTTTATGGCTACACCTTC. It is translated as CASSLRDRVYGYTF.

This rearrangement joins TRBV25-1 to TRBJ1-6, with TRBD1 identical over 10 bases. This CDR3 has 17 amino acids. V shed 3 bases, J shed 6 bases, and the junction held 8 bases outside the gene matches. Germline-derived CDR1 and CDR2 are MGHDK and SYGVNS. DNA of the CDR3: TGTGCCAGCAGTGATGTCCGCGACAGGGGGCTTAATTCACCCCTCCACTTT. Its translation is CASSDVRDRGLNSPLHF.

The chain is built from TRBV7-2 and TRBJ1-2; TRBD1 might be the D (5 bases). V shed 1 base and J shed 2 bases, with 11 bases lying between them. CDR3 length: 15 residues. Germline V gene sequence: CDR1 SGHTA, CDR2 FQGNSA. The chain's CDR3 is CASSLERGYNYGYTF. CDR3 nucleotides: TGTGCCAGCAGCTTAGAGAGGGGATACAACTATGGCTACACCTTC.

The gene calls are TRBV19 and TRBJ2-2; weak D call: TRBD2 (6 bases). Deletions cut 3 bases from V and 4 bases from J, with 9 bases between. Germline CDR1 is LNHDA and CDR2 is SQIVND (reference sequence). This CDR3 is built from 14 residues. The CDR3 is CASSISGGTGELFF. Here the CDR3 DNA reads TGTGCCAGTAGTATCTCCGGGGGCACCGGGGAGCTGTTTTTT.

The chain recombines TRBV27 with TRBJ2-3; 8 bases are shared with TRBD2. This CDR3 is built from 14 residues. V shed 4 bases and J 5 bases; nucleotides not matched to a gene: 5. Germline CDR1 and CDR2: MNHEY and SMNVEV (reference sequence). CDR3 region: CASSWLAGLDTQYF. In DNA, the CDR3 is TGTGCCAGCAGTTGGCTAGCGGGTTTAGATACGCAGTATTTT.

The sample holds a few counts of this clone. The chain carries TRBV6-1 and TRBJ1-5; possible D gene TRBD1, 6 bases. CDR3 size: 13 residues. V was pared by 7 bases and J by 3 bases, with 10 bases between. CDR1 is MNHNS, CDR2 SASEGT, per germline. The CDR3 spells CASKDSINQPQHF. CDR3 DNA: TGTGCCAGCAAGGACAGCATCAATCAGCCCCAGCATTTT.

The genes are TRBV28 and TRBJ2-3; D is perhaps TRBD1 (6 bases). Germline V lookup: CDR1 MDHEN, CDR2 SYDVKM. The CDR3 extends over 15 amino acids. The V end lost 3 bases, the J end lost 6 bases, and 16 bases lay between the germline ends. The CDR3 sequence is CASSFGGAVLDTQYF. The CDR3 region has the DNA TGTGCCAGCAGTTTTGGGGGCGCCGTGTTGGATACGCAGTATTTT. The full variable domain, in which reference TRBV28 and TRBJ2-3 provide the parts outside the CDR3, is DVKVTQSSRYLVKRTGEKVFLECVQDMDHENMFWYRQDPGLGLRLIYFSYDVKMKEKGDIPEGYSVSREKKERFSLILESASTNQTSMYLCASSFGGAVLDTQYFGPGTRLTVL.

The V and J genes are TRBV6-5 and TRBJ1-1, with D possibly TRBD1 on 5 matching bases. Looked up from germline, CDR1 is MNHEY and CDR2 is SVGAGI. CDR3 length: 15 amino acids. Deletions cut 2 bases from V and 5 bases from J, with 15 bases between. In nucleotides, the CDR3 is TGTGCCAGCAGTTACCGTCGGCAGGGTTGGACTGAAGCTTTCTTT. This gives the protein CASSYRRQGWTEAFF.

The chain employs TRBV30 and TRBJ1-2, with 7 bases matching TRBD1. V lost 1 base and J lost 6; bases outside the gene matches: 8. CDR1 is GTSNPN and CDR2 is SVGIG in the germline V gene (reference sequence). This CDR3 contains 14 residues. CDR3 sequence reads: CAWSGQGGEDGYTF. CDR3 in DNA: TGTGCCTGGAGTGGACAGGGAGGCGAGGATGGCTACACCTTC.

This rearrangement joins TRBV11-2 to TRBJ1-2; 7 bases match TRBD1. J was trimmed by 1 base and V by 5 bases; bases with no gene match: 10. Germline V gene lookup returns CDR1 SGHAT and CDR2 FQNNGV. The CDR3 runs 16 residues. This chain's CDR3 is CASSPRQGRLNYGYTF. In nucleotides, the CDR3 is TGTGCCAGCAGCCCTAGACAGGGTCGACTTAACTATGGCTACACCTTC.

The chain joins TRBV21-1 to TRBJ2-2; TRBD1 is the table's D call, not checked against the DNA. TRBV21-1 is a recognized pseudogene. There are 18 residues in the CDR3. In nucleotides, the CDR3 is TGTGCCAGCAGCGATACGGGGCCCGGGACACCGAACACCGGGGAGCTGTTTTTT. It yields the protein CASSDTGPGTPNTGELFF.

V and J are TRBV7-3 and TRBJ2-1; possibly TRBD1 for D (6 bases). The CDR3 has 15 amino acids. Germline V gives CDR1 SGHTA, CDR2 FQGTGA. Trimming removed 3 bases from V and 8 bases from J, with 17 bases in between. The DNA of the CDR3 is TGTGCCAGCAGCTTGGTACAGGGAACCTTTGATGAGCAGTTCTTC. Its translation: CASSLVQGTFDEQFF.